This T cell receptor beta chain was captured by sequencing in a study of monozygotic twins with inflammatory bowel disease. Notes on the study in general: Twin pairs that were concordant did not differ from discordant pairs in repertoire similarity, possibly from limited power. T cell subtypes that differed could not be told apart.

CDR3 size: 13 residues. CDR1 and CDR2 from the germline V gene are MNHNS and SASEGT. Donors gave around 2.6 ml of blood apiece. Each sample's cDNA came from eight separate reactions. TCRdb reanalyzed the 5' RACE reads, giving one entry per CDR3 protein sequence and no DNA. This sample's table reports roughly 150,000 distinct CDR3 sequences. As for this clonotype: Its antigen is currently unknown.

This sequence joins TRBV6-1 and TRBJ1-6. This TCR came from a human donor with ulcerative colitis or Crohn's disease, or a healthy co-twin of an affected twin (not recorded which). Input material: blood. This CDR3 reads CASSEDSFSPLHF.